Ten or more counts support the clone carrying this T cell receptor (beta chain). The data derive from a study of cytomegalovirus exposure and HLA in healthy donors. PCR amplification relied on 60 Vbeta primers (plus 13 Jbeta primers). The protocol was immunoSEQ multiplex PCR, while the TCRdb copy is restricted to in-frame clones and leaves out a portion. The top ten clones hold 5% to 6.5% of a sample with 99,000 or so clones, roughly a tenth of them seen once. The junction had 0 bases not matched to a gene; V was cut back by 2 bases and J by 1 base. CDR1 and CDR2 (germline): SGHTA, FQGNSA. This CDR3 has 14 amino acids.

This clonotype was obtained from a man aged 35 to 55 in good health and CMV-seropositive. This chain links TRBV7-2 with TRBJ1-1, with TRBD1 identical over 8 bases. Sequencing used PBMCs. CDR3 loop: CASSLQGANTEAFF. CDR3 bases: TGTGCCAGCAGCTTACAGGGGGCGAACACTGAAGCTTTCTTT.